This entry is about one TCR beta chain. Its antigen remains unidentified. No base qualities exist here, and no much larger clone lies one base off it. The trial excluded patients who had a history of autoimmune disease or who were on systemic immunosuppression. Peripheral blood for TCR sequencing was collected from all dose cohorts at baseline, on cycle 4 day 1, and on cycle 7 day 1. The samples were taken from a phase I, first-in-human, multicenter, open-label dose-escalation trial of ivuxolimab. The trial enrolled adults with locally advanced or metastatic head and neck squamous cell, hepatocellular, melanoma or renal cell carcinoma. Before TCR sequencing, CD4+ and CD8+ T cells were separately sorted from peripheral blood. To sequence the TCRbeta CDR3 region, genomic DNA was isolated from the sorted cells. The immunoSEQ Assay was used to sequence the TCRbeta CDR3 regions. The immuneACCESS repertoire file appears here via TCRdb, limited to in-frame rearrangements. These files lack a portion of the clones; in checked studies, under half of the deficit traces to unresolved V genes, and the cause of the others is not known. A total of around 94,000 clones appear in this sample, roughly 89% of them only once. The ten largest clones add up to over 0.7% of the sample.

This specimen comes from a study of OX40 agonist ivuxolimab in advanced cancers. Context from the whole study: The costimulatory receptor OX40 (CD134) was targeted by ivuxolimab, a fully human IgG2 agonistic monoclonal antibody. The point of sequencing TCRbeta in the periphery was to test whether ivuxolimab changed TCR sequence diversity and drove clonal T-cell expansion. Partial responses occurred in three dose-escalation patients: two with cutaneous melanoma and one with hepatocellular carcinoma. Patients were allowed to have had prior anti-PD-1, anti-PD-L1 or anti-CTLA-4 therapy, and 40% of the dose-escalation patients had been treated with checkpoint inhibitors. The dose-escalation cohort was roughly 83% male with a mean age of about 60 years, ranging from roughly 20 to 85. The paper covers the monotherapy dose-escalation part of the phase I ivuxolimab trial, which included N of about 50 patients. Of the 52 patients in dose escalation, 19 had hepatocellular carcinoma, roughly 15 had melanoma, 9 had renal cell carcinoma and 9 had head and neck cancer. Intravenous ivuxolimab was administered to patients every 2 weeks at six dose levels: 0.01, 0.1, 0.3, 1.5, 3 and 10 mg/kg. What the study reported, not specific to this receptor: In the 0.1-3.0 mg/kg groups, partial responders were among the patients with the lowest normalized peripheral clonal expansion, particularly in CD8+ T cells. Low levels of normalized T-cell clonal expansion were also shown by some nonresponding patients. After ivuxolimab, CD8+ T cells had more expanded clones than CD4+ T cells on average. Which antigens the clonally expanded peripheral T cells were specific for was not determined. At doses from 0.1 to 3.0 mg/kg, clonal expansion was seen in both CD4+ and CD8+ blood T cells between baseline and week 6.

The germline V gene sets CDR1 to SGHAT and CDR2 to FQNNGV. The CDR3 spans 17 residues, from the cysteine through the phenylalanine. Only the CDR3 region is kept as DNA, spanning 51 bases read in frame from base 1. V lost 5 bases and J lost 2 bases, and the count of bases not matched to a germline gene is 13. Recombination joined TRBV11-2 with TRBJ2-5, with 8 bases in between that match TRBD2. The sequences come from CD4+ or CD8+ T cells sorted from blood, collected in a trial of the OX40 agonist ivuxolimab. This clonotype was sampled from an adult with an advanced solid tumor such as melanoma, head and neck, liver or kidney cancer. CDR3 loop: CASSRTGGGAAQETQYF. The DNA reads TGTGCCAGCAGCCGGACGGGGGGGGGCGCTGCTCAAGAGACCCAGTACTTC.